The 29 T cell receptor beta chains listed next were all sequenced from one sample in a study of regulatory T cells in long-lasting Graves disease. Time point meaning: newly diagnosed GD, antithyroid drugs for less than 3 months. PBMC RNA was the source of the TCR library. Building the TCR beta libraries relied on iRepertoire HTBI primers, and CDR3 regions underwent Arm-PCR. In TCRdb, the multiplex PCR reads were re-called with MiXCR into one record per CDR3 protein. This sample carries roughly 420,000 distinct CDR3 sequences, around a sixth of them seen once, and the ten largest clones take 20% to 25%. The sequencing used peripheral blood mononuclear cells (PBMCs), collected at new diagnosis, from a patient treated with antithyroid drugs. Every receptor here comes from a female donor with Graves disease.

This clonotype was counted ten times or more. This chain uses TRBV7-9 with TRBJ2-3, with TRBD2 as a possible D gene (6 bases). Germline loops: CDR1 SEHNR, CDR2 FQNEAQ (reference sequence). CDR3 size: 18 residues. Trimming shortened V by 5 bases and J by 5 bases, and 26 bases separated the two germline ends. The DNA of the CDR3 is TGTGCCAGCAGCCTGGGAGGTCGGTCAGGGATAACACAAGATACGCAGTATTTT. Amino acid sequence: CASSLGGRSGITQDTQYF.

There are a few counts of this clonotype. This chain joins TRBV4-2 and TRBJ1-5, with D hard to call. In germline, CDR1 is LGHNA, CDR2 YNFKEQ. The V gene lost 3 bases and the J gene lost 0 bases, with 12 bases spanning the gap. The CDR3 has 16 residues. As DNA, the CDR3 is TGTGCCAGCAGCCAGACACGAGTAGATAGCAATCAGCCCCAGCATTTT. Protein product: CASSQTRVDSNQPQHF.

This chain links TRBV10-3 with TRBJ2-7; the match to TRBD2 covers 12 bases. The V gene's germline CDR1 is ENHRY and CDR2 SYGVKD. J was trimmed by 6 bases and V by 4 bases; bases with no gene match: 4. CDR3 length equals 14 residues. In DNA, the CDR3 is TGTGCCATCAGTGGCCTAGCGGGAGGGGGCGAGCAGTACTTC. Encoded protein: CAISGLAGGGEQYF.

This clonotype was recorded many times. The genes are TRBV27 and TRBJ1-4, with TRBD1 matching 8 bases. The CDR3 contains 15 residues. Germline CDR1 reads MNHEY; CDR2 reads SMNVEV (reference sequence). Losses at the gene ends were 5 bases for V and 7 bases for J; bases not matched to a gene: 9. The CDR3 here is CASSGRTGWIEKLFF. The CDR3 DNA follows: TGTGCCAGCAGTGGAAGGACAGGGTGGATTGAAAAACTGTTTTTT. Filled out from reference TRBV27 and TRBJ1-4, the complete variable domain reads EAQVTQNPRYLITVTGKKLTVTCSQNMNHEYMSWYRQDPGLGLRQIYYSMNVEVTDKGDVPEGYKVSRKEKRNFPLILESPSPNQTSLYFCASSGRTGWIEKLFFGSGTQLSVL.

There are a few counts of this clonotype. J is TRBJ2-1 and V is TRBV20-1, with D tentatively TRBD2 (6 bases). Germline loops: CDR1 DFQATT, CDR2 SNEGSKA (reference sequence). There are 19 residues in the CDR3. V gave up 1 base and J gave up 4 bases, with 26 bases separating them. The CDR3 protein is CSARGPAGQNRGPYNEQFF. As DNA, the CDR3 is TGCAGTGCTAGAGGCCCGGCGGGGCAAAACCGTGGGCCGTACAATGAGCAGTTCTTC.

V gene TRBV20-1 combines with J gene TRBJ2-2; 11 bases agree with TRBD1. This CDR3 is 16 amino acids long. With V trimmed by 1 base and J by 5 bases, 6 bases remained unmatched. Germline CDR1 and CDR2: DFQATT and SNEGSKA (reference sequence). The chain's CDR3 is CSARARDRGGTGELFF. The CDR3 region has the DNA TGCAGTGCTAGAGCCAGGGACAGGGGGGGGACCGGGGAGCTGTTTTTT.

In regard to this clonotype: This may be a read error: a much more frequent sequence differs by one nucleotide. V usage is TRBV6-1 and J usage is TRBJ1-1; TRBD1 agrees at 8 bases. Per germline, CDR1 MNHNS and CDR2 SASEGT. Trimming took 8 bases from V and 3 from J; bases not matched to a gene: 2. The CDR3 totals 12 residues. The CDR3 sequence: CASGQGDTEAFF. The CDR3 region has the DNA TGTGCCAGCGGACAGGGTGACACTGAAGCTTTCTTT.

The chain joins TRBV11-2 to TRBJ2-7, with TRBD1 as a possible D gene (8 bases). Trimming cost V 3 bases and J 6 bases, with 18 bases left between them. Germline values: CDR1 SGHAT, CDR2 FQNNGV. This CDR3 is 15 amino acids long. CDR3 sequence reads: CASSLGGTGGFEQYF. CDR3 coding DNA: TGTGCCAGCAGCTTGGGGGGGACAGGAGGGTTCGAGCAGTACTTC.

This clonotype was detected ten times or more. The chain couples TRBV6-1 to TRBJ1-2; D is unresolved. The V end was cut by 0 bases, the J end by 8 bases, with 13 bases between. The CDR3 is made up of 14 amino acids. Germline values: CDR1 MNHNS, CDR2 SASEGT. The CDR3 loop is CASSEAGPPTGYTF. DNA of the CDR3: TGTGCCAGCAGTGAAGCGGGTCCCCCCACGGGCTACACCTTC.

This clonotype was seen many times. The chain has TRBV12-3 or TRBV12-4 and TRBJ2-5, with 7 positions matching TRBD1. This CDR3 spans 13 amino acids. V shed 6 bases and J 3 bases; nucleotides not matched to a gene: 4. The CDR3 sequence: CASSNRGKETQYF. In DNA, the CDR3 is TGTGCCAGCAGCAACAGGGGTAAAGAGACCCAGTACTTC.

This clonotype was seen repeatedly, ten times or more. The DNA of the CDR3 is TGTGCCTGGAGTGTAGGGACAGGGAACGAGCAGTACTTC. It encodes CAWSVGTGNEQYF. V gene TRBV30 combines with J gene TRBJ2-7; 9 positions agree with TRBD1. V lost 0 bases to trimming and J lost 5 bases; unmatched junction nucleotides: 2. CDR3 length equals 13 residues. Germline CDR1 reads GTSNPN; CDR2 reads SVGIG (reference sequence).

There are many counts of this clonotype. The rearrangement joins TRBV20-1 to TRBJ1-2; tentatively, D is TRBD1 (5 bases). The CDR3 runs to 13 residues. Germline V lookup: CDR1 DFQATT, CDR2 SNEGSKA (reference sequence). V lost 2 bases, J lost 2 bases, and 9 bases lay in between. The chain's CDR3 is CSARSQGNYGYTF. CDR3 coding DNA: TGCAGTGCTAGATCCCAGGGAAACTATGGCTACACCTTC.

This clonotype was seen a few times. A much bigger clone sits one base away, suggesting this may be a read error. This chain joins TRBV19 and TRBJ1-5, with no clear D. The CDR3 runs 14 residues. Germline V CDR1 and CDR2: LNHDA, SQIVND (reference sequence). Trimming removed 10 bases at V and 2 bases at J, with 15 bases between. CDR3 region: CANIHNYGNQPQHF. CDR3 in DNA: TGTGCCAATATCCATAATTACGGCAATCAGCCCCAGCATTTT. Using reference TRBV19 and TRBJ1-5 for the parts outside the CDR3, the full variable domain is DGGITQSPKYLFRKEGQNVTLSCEQNLNHDAMYWYRQDPGQGLRLIYYSQIVNDFQKGDIAEGYSVSREKKESFPLTVTSAQKNPTAFYLCANIHNYGNQPQHFGDGTRLSIL.

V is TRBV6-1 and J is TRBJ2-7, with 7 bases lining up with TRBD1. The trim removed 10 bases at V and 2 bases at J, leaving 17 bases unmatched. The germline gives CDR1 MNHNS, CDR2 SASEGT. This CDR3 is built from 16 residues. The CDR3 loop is CAIQFSRQGYTYEQYF. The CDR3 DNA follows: TGTGCCATCCAGTTCTCAAGACAGGGCTATACCTACGAGCAGTACTTC.

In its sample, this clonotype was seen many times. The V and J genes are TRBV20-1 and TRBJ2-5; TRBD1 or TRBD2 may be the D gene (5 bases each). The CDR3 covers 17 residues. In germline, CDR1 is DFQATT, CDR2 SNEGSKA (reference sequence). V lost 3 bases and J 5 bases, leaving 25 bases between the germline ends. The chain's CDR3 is CSASAGTQLGFGETQYF. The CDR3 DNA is TGCAGTGCTAGTGCCGGGACCCAACTCGGATTTGGGGAGACCCAGTACTTC.

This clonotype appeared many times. CDR3 sequence (DNA): TGCAGTGCTAGAGCCTCAGACGGCTGGTCTGAGCAGTTCTTC. Protein sequence: CSARASDGWSEQFF. The gene calls are TRBV20-1 and TRBJ2-1; no firm D call. Trimming cost V 1 base and J 9 bases, with 16 bases left between them. The CDR3 extends over 14 amino acids. Germline CDR1 and CDR2: DFQATT and SNEGSKA (reference sequence).

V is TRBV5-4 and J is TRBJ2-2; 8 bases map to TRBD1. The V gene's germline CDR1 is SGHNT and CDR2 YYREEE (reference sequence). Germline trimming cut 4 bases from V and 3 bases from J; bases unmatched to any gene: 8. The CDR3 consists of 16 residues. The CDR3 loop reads CASSLYRDRYTGELFF. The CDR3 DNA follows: TGTGCCAGCAGCCTCTACCGGGACAGGTACACCGGGGAGCTGTTTTTT. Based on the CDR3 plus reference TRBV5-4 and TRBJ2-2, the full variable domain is ETGVTQSPTHLIKTRGQQVTLRCSSQSGHNTVSWYQQALGQGPQFIFQYYREEENGRGNFPPRFSGLQFPNYSSELNVNALELDDSALYLCASSLYRDRYTGELFFGEGSRLTVL.

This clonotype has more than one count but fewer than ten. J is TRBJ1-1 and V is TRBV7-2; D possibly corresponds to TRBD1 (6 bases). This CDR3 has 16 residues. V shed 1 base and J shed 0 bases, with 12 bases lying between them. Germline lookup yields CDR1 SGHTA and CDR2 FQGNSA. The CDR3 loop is CASSLGRYRVNTEAFF. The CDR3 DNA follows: TGTGCCAGCAGCTTAGGCAGATACAGGGTGAACACTGAAGCTTTCTTT.

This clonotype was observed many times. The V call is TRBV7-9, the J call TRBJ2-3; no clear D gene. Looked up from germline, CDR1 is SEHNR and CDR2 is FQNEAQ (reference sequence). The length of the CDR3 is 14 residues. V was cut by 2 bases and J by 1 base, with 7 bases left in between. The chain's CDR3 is CASSLLQGTDTQYF. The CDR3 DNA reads TGTGCCAGCAGCTTATTGCAGGGCACAGATACGCAGTATTTT.

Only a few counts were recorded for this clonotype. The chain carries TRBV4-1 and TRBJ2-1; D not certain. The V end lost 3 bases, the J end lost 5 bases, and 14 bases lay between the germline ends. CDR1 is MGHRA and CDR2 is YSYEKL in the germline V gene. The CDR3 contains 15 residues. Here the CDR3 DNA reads TGCGCCAGCAGCCACCTGGGCCGTAGGGACAATGAGCAGTTCTTC. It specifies CASSHLGRRDNEQFF.

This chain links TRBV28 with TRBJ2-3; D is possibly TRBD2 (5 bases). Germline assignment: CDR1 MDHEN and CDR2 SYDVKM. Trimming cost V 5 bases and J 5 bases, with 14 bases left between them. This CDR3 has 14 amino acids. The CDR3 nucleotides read TGTGCCAGCAGTACCCGAGGGTTGGTAGATACGCAGTATTTT. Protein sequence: CASSTRGLVDTQYF.

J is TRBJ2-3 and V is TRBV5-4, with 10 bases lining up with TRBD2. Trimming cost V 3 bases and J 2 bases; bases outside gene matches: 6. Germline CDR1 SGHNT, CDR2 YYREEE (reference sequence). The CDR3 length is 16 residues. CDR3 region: CASSSRTSGHTDTQYF. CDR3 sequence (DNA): TGTGCCAGCAGCTCCCGGACTAGCGGACACACAGATACGCAGTATTTT.

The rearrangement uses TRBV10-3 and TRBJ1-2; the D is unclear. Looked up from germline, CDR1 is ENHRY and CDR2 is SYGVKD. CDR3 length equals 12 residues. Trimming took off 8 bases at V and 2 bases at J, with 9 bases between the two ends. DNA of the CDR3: TGTGCCATCCTGGCCCAAAACTATGGCTACACCTTC. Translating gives CAILAQNYGYTF.

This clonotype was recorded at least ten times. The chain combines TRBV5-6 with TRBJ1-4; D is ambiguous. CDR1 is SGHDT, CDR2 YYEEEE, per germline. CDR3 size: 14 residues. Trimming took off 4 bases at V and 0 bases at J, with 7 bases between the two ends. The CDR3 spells CASSRASTNEKLFF. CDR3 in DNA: TGTGCCAGCAGCCGAGCCTCAACTAATGAAAAACTGTTTTTT.

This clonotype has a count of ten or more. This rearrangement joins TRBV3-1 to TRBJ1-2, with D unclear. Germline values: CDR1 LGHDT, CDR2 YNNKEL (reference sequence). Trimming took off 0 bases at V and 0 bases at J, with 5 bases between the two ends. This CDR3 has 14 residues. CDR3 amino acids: CASSQDSTNYGYTF. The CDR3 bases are TGTGCCAGCAGCCAAGATTCGACTAACTATGGCTACACCTTC.

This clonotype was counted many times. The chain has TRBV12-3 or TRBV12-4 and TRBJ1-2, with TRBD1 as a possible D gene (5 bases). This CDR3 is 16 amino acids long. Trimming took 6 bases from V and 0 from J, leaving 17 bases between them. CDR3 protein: CASRPLWAGPNYGYTF. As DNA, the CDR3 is TGTGCCAGCAGGCCTTTGTGGGCAGGGCCTAACTATGGCTACACCTTC.

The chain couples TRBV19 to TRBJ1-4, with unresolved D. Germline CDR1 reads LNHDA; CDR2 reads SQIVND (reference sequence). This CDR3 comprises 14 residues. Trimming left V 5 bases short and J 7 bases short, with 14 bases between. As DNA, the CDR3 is TGTGCCAGTAGTCTCCGGGCCACCCTTGAAAAACTGTTTTTT. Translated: CASSLRATLEKLFF.

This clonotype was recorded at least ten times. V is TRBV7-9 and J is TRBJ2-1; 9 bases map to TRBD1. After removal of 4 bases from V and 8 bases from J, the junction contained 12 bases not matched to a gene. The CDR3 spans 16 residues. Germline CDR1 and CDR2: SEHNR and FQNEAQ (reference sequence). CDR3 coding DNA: TGTGCCAGCAGCTCCTCCGGGACAGGGAATTGGGATGAGCAGTTCTTC. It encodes CASSSSGTGNWDEQFF.

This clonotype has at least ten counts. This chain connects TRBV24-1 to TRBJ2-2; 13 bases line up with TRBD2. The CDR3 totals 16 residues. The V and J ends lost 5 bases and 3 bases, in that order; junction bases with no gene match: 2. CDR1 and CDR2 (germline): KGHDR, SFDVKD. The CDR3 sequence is CATSGLAGGDTGELFF. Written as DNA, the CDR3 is TGTGCCACCAGTGGACTAGCGGGAGGCGACACCGGGGAGCTGTTTTTT.